This T cell receptor (beta chain) was identified during a study of cytomegalovirus exposure and HLA in healthy donors. Study background: In a previous analysis, some 120 million unique TCR beta sequences were found from roughly 180 million T cells. Findings and limits, study-wide: Cytomegalovirus-associated TCR beta chains were listed, numbering 164. A few CMV-associated chains were confirmed in vitro to be specific for CMV antigens. TRBV6-2, TRBV6-3 and some other V segments were unresolvable in 87-base-pair reads.

Primers included in the PCR were 60 Vbeta and 13 Jbeta primers. Sequenced by immunoSEQ multiplex PCR; TCRdb stores in-frame clones only, minus some. The data show 130,000 or so clones, around 83% seen once. Per the germline V gene, CDR1 is LNHDA and CDR2 is SQIVND (reference sequence). With 5 bases clipped from V and 6 bases from J, the junction kept 8 bases outside the gene matches. This CDR3 has 15 residues. Concerning this clone itself: The antigen is undetermined.

Sequences were obtained from PBMCs. This chain joins TRBV19 and TRBJ1-5; 9 bases are shared with TRBD1. The sequence was obtained from a woman in her 30s in good health and CMV-seropositive. For the CDR3, the DNA is TGTGCCAGTAGTGCCGGACAGGGGCTAGGTCAGCCCCAGCATTTT. Protein sequence: CASSAGQGLGQPQHF.